A single sample gave rise to the 5 T cell receptor beta chains below, sequenced in a study of blood T cells in healthy people across ages. Primers used in a second PCR of about 7 to 12 cycles were a sample-barcoded 5' primer and a J-beta primer mix. A single record per CDR3 protein comes from TCRdb applying MiXCR to the 5' RACE reads. The repertoire consists of roughly 1.4 million distinct CDR3 sequences, with approximately 60% occurring once and the leading ten covering over 5%. Source material: blood. Every receptor here comes from a man aged 18 to 30 in good health.

The rearrangement uses TRBV10-3 and TRBJ2-3; D unresolved. Trimming pared 11 bases from V and 3 bases from J, leaving 18 bases between. Per germline, CDR1 ENHRY and CDR2 SYGVKD. The CDR3 totals 14 residues. The CDR3 DNA reads TGTGCCGCCACACCTGGCCCCACGACAGATACGCAGTATTTT. This translates into CAATPGPTTDTQYF.

In this sample, this clonotype turned up once. The rearrangement joins TRBV28 to TRBJ2-2; 10 positions agree with TRBD1. In germline, CDR1 is MDHEN, CDR2 SYDVKM. This CDR3 contains 16 residues. Trimming took 3 bases from V and 3 from J; bases not matched to a gene: 4. The CDR3 loop reads CASSFMGTGDTGELFF. The CDR3 bases are TGTGCCAGCAGTTTTATGGGGACAGGGGACACCGGGGAGCTGTTTTTT.

This clonotype has a handful of counts. The V call is TRBV6-2 or TRBV6-3, the J call TRBJ2-3; a possible D gene is TRBD1 (7 bases). The V gene lost 6 bases and the J gene lost 6 bases, with 28 bases spanning the gap. The CDR3 is 18 amino acids. Germline V gene lookup returns CDR1 MNHEY and CDR2 SVGEGT. CDR3 sequence (DNA): TGTGCCAGCAGACCCTTCCCAGGACTCAGGGGGGCTCCGGATACGCAGTATTTT. Residues: CASRPFPGLRGAPDTQYF.

The rearrangement uses TRBV6-2 or TRBV6-3 and TRBJ2-1; TRBD1 is a possible D gene (7 bases). The CDR3 is 17 residues long. CDR1 is MNHEY and CDR2 is SVGEGT in the germline V gene. With 0 bases removed from V and 5 bases from J, the gap between germline ends came to 17 bases. The CDR3, as DNA: TGTGCCAGCAGTTACTCGAGGAGGGGGCGCCACCACAATGAGCAGTTCTTC. It encodes CASSYSRRGRHHNEQFF.

The chain carries TRBV7-9 and TRBJ2-5; 9 bases agree with TRBD2. The CDR3 runs to 14 residues. The trim removed 5 bases at V and 11 bases at J, leaving 12 bases unmatched. The germline CDR1 and CDR2 sequences are SEHNR and FQNEAQ (reference sequence). The CDR3 is CASSRTSAGGEQYF. The CDR3 bases are TGTGCCAGCAGCCGGACTAGCGCCGGTGGTGAGCAGTACTTC.